This T cell receptor (beta chain) was recorded in a study of kidney transplant recipient with SARS-CoV-2 infection. This clonotype was detected ten times or more. TCRdb reprocessed the reads via MiXCR and lists one record per CDR3 protein. The data show 200,000 to 300,000 distinct CDR3 sequences, with about 28% seen just once and 7% to 8% held by the top ten. The CDR3 length is 16 residues. Trimming took off 7 bases at V and 0 bases at J, with 18 bases between the two ends. Germline V lookup: CDR1 MNHEY, CDR2 SVGEGT. The TCR originated in a male patient aged 30 to 39 who had COVID-19 and was a kidney transplant recipient. The graft donor may have given rise to some T cells. This rearrangement joins TRBV6-2 or TRBV6-3 to TRBJ1-1, with a weak D call TRBD1 (6 bases). The sequences come from a blood sample, collected at baseline and on day 111 from a kidney transplant recipient. CDR3 sequence: CASNPGGPPMNTEAFF. CDR3 coding DNA: TGTGCCAGCAACCCGGGGGGGCCCCCGATGAACACTGAAGCTTTCTTT.